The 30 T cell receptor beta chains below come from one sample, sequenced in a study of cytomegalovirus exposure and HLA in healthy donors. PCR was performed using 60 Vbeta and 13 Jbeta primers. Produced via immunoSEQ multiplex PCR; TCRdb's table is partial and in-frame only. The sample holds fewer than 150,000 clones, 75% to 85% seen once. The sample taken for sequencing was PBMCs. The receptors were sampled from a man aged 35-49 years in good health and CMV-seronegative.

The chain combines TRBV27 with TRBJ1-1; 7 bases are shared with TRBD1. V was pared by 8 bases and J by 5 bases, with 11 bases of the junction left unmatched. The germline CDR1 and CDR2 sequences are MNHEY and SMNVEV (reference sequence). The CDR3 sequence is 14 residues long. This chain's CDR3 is CASAPYGQETEAFF. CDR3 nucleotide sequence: TGTGCCAGCGCACCCTATGGACAGGAGACTGAAGCTTTCTTT.

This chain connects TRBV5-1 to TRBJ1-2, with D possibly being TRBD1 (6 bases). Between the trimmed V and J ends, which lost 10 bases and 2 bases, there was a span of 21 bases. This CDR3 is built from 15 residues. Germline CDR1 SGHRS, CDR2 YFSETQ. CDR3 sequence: CASRNRAGENYGYTF. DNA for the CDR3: TGCGCCTCCAGAAACCGGGCAGGGGAAAACTATGGCTACACCTTC.

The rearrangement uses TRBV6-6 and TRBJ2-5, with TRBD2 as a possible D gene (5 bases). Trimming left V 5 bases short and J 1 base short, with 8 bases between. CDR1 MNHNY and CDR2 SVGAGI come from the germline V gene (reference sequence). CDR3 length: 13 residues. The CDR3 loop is CASSGRGQETQYF. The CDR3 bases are TGTGCCAGCAGTGGGAGAGGCCAAGAGACCCAGTACTTC.

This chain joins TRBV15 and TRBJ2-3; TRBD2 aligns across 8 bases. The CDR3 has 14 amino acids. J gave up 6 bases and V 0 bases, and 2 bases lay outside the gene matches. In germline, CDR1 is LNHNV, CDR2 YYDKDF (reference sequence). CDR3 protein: CATSRDRGGDTQYF. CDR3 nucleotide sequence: TGTGCCACCAGCAGAGATCGGGGGGGGGATACGCAGTATTTT.

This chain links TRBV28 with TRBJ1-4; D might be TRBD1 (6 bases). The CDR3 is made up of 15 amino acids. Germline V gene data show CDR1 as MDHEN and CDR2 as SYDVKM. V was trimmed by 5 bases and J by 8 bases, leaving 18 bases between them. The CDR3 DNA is TGTGCCAGCAGTGGCCCAGGGGCGGGGGAGGAAAAACTGTTTTTT. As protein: CASSGPGAGEEKLFF.

The CDR3 loop reads CASSEAWQNTEAFF. The DNA of the CDR3 is TGTGCCAGCAGTGAAGCGTGGCAGAACACTGAAGCTTTCTTT. The chain links TRBV2 to TRBJ1-1; no reliable D call. This CDR3 has 14 amino acids. Trimming pared 0 bases from V and 1 base from J, leaving 6 bases between. Germline CDR1 reads SNHLY; CDR2 reads FYNNEI.

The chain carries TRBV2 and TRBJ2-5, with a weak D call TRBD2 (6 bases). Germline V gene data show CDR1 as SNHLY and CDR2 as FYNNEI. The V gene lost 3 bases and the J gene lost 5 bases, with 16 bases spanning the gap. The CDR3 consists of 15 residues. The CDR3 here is CASSDDASRGETQYF. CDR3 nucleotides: TGTGCCAGCAGTGATGATGCGAGCCGGGGGGAGACCCAGTACTTC. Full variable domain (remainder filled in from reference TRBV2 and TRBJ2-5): EPEVTQTPSHQVTQMGQEVILRCVPISNHLYFYWYRQILGQKVEFLVSFYNNEISEKSEIFDDQFSVERPDGSNFTLKIRSTKLEDSAMYFCASSDDASRGETQYFGPGTRLLVL.

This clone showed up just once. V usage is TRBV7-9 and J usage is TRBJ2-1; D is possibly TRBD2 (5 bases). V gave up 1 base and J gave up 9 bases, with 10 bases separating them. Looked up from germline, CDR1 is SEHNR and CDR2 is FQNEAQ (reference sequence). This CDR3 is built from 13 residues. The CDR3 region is CASSLGVLGEQFF. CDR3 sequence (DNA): TGTGCCAGCAGCTTAGGGGTACTAGGTGAGCAGTTCTTC. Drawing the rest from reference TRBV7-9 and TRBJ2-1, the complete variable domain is DTGVSQNPRHKITKRGQNVTFRCDPISEHNRLYWYRQTLGQGPEFLTYFQNEAQLEKSRLLSDRFSAERPKGSFSTLEIQRTEQGDSAMYLCASSLGVLGEQFFGPGTRLTVL.

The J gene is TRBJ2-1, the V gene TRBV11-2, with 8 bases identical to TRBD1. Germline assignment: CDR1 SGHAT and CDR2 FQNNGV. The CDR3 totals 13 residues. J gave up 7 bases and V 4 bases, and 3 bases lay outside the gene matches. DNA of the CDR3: TGTGCCAGCAGCTCCGACAGGGGTAATGAGCAGTTCTTC. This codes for CASSSDRGNEQFF.

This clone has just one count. The CDR3 DNA reads TGCAGCGTTACCAGGGGCTCCTACGAGCAGTACTTC. Protein product: CSVTRGSYEQYF. The V call is TRBV29-1, the J call TRBJ2-7; TRBD1 is a possible D gene (6 bases). Germline V gives CDR1 SQVTM, CDR2 ANQGSEA. V was clipped by 5 bases and J by 0 bases, with 8 bases between them. The CDR3 totals 12 residues.

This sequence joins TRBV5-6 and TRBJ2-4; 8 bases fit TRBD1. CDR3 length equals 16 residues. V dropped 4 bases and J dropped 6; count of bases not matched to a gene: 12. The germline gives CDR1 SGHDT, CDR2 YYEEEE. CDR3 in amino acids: CASSPRTGRRGNIQYF. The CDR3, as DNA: TGTGCCAGCAGCCCTCGGACAGGGAGAAGGGGAAACATTCAGTACTTC.

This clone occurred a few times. Here the CDR3 reads CASSPTGDYEQYF. The DNA for the CDR3 is TGCGCCAGCAGCCCCACCGGGGACTACGAGCAGTACTTC. The J gene is TRBJ2-7, the V gene TRBV5-1, with D perhaps TRBD2 (5 bases). This CDR3 comprises 13 residues. V was trimmed by 4 bases and J by 3 bases, leaving 11 bases between them. Germline V gene data show CDR1 as SGHRS and CDR2 as YFSETQ.

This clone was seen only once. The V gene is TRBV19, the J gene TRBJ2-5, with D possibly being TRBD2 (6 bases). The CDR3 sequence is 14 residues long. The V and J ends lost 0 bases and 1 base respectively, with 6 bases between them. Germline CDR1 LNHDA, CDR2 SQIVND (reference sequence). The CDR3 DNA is TGTGCCAGTAGTATAGAGGGACTCCAAGAGACCCAGTACTTC. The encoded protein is CASSIEGLQETQYF.

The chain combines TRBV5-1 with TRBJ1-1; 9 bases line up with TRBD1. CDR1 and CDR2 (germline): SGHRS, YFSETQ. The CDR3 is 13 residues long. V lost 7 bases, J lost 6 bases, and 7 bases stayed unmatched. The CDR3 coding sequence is TGCGCCAGCCGGGGACAGGGAGACTCTGAAGCTTTCTTT. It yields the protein CASRGQGDSEAFF.

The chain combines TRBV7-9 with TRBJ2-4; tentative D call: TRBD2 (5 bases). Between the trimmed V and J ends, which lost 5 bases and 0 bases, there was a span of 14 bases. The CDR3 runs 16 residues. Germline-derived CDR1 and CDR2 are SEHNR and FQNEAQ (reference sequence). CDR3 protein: CASSRDYSKAKNIQYF. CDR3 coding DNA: TGTGCCAGCAGCCGAGACTATTCAAAAGCCAAAAACATTCAGTACTTC.

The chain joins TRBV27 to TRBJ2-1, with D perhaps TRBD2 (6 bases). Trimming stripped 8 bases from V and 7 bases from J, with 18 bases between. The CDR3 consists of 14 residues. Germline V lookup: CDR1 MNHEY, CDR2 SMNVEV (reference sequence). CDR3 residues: CASGLEGTRNEQFF. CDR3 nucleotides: TGTGCCAGCGGTCTGGAGGGCACCCGGAATGAGCAGTTCTTC.

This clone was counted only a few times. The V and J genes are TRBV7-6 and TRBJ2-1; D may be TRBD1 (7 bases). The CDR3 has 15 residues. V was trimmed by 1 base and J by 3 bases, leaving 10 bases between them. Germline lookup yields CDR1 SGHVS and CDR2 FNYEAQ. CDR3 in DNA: TGTGCCAGCAGCTTAGGCAGGGGGGTCTACAATGAGCAGTTCTTC. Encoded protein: CASSLGRGVYNEQFF.

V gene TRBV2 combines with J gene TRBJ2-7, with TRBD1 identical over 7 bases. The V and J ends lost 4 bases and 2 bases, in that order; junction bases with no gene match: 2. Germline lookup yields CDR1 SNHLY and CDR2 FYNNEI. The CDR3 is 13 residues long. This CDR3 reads CASSVTGAYEQYF. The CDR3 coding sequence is TGTGCCAGCAGTGTTACAGGGGCCTACGAGCAGTACTTC.

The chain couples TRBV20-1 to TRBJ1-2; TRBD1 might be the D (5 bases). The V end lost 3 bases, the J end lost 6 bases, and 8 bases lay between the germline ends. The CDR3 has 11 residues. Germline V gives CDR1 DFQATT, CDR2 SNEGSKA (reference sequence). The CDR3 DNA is TGCAGTGCTAGCAGGGCGGATGGCTACACCTTC. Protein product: CSASRADGYTF.

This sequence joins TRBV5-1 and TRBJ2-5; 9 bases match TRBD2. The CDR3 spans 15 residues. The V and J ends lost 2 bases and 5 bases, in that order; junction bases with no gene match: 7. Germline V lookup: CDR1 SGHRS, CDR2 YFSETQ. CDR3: CASSLGRGGRETQYF. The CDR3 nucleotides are TGCGCCAGCAGCTTAGGGCGGGGGGGCCGGGAGACCCAGTACTTC.

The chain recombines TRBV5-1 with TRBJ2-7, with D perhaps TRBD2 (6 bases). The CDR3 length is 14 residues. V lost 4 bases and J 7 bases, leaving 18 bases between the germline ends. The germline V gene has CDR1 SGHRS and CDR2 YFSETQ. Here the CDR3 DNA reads TGCGCCAGCAGCCTGACTAGTGCTCCGGGAGAGCAGTACTTC. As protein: CASSLTSAPGEQYF.

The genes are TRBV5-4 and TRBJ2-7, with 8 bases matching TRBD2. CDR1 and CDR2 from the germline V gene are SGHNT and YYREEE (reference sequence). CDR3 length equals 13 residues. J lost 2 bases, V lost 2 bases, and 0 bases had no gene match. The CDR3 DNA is TGTGCCAGCAGCTTCGGGGGGGCCTACGAGCAGTACTTC. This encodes CASSFGGAYEQYF.

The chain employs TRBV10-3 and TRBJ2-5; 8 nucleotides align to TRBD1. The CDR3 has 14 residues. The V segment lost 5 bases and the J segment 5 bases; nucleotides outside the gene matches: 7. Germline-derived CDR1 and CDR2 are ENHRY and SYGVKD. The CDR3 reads CAISSGQGGETQYF. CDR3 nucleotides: TGTGCCATCAGTAGCGGACAGGGCGGGGAGACCCAGTACTTC.

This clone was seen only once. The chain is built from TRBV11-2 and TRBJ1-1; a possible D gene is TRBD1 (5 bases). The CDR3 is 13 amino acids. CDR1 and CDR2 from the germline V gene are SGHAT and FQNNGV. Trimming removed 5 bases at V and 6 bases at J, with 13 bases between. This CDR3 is CASSPSGDPEAFF. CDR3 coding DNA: TGTGCCAGCAGCCCCTCGGGGGACCCTGAAGCTTTCTTT.

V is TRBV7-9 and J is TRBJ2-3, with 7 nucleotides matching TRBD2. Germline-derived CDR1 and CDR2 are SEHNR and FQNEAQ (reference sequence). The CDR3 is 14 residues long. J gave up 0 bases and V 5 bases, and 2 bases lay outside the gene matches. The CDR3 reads CASSDSGSTDTQYF. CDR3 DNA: TGTGCCAGCAGCGATAGCGGGAGCACAGATACGCAGTATTTT.

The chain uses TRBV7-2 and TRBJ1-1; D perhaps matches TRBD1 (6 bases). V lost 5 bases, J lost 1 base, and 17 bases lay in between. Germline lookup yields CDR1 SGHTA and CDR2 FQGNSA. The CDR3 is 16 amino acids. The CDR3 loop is CASSLDSATQNTEAFF. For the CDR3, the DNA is TGTGCCAGCAGCCTGGACAGTGCCACTCAGAACACTGAAGCTTTCTTT.

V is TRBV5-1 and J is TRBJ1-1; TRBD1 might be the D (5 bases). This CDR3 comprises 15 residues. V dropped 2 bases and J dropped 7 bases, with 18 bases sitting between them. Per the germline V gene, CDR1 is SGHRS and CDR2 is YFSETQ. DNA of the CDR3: TGCGCCAGCAGCTTTCAGGGAGGGCGAAACGGTGAAGCTTTCTTT. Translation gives CASSFQGGRNGEAFF.

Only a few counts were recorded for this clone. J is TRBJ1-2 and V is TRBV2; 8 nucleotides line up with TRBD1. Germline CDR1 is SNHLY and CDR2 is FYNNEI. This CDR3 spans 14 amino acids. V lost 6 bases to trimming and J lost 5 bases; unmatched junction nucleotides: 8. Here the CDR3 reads CASRTGQGPYGYTF. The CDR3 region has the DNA TGTGCCAGCAGAACCGGACAGGGACCTTATGGCTACACCTTC.

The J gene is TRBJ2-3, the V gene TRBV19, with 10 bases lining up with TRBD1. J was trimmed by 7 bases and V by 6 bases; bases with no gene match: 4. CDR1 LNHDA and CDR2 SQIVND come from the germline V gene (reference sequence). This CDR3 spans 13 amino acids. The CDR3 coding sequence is TGTGCCAGTAGCTGGACAGGGGGAAATACGCAGTATTTT. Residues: CASSWTGGNTQYF. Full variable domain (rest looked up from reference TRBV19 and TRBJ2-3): DGGITQSPKYLFRKEGQNVTLSCEQNLNHDAMYWYRQDPGQGLRLIYYSQIVNDFQKGDIAEGYSVSREKKESFPLTVTSAQKNPTAFYLCASSWTGGNTQYFGPGTRLTVL.

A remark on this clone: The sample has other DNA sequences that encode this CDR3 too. CDR3 nucleotide sequence: TGTGCCAGCACCCAGGGATTCTATAATTCACCCCTCCACTTT. It is translated as CASTQGFYNSPLHF. This chain uses TRBV6-1 with TRBJ1-6; D possibly corresponds to TRBD1 (5 bases). From germline, CDR1 is MNHNS and CDR2 SASEGT. The CDR3 is made up of 14 amino acids. Trimming cost V 7 bases and J 3 bases, with 10 bases left between them.